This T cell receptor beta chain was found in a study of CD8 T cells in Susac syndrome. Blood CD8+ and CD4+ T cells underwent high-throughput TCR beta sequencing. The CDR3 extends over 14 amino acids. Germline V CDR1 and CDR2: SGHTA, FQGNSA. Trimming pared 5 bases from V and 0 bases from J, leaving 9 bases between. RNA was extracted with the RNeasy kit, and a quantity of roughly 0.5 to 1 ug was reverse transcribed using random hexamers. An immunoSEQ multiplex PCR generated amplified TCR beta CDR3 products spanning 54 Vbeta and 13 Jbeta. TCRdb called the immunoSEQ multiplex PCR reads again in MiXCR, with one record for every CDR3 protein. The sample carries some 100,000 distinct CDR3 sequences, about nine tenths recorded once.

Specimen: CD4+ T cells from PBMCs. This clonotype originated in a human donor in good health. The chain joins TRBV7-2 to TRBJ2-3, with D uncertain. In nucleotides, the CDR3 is TGTGCCAGCAGCCGCGGATTTAGCACAGATACGCAGTATTTT. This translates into CASSRGFSTDTQYF.